Listed below are T cell receptor beta chains from one sample, sequenced in a study of glioma-infiltrating T cells after dendritic cell vaccination. The repertoire was sequenced with immunoSEQ multiplex PCR; TCRdb's copy has only in-frame clones and lacks some. Of around 96,000 clones listed, roughly three quarters were seen once; the top ten hold approximately 5.9%. Sample: blood, taken before dendritic cell vaccination. The receptors stem from a human donor with glioblastoma. Each CDR3 is given with its conserved first and last residue. A D gene is named only where the DNA matches it firmly. Clone size is not always given. Where it is, it says once, few, many or a class for expanded clones.

DNA,CDR3,V,J,D,size
TGTGCCTGGATCCCCTGGGACAGGAACACTGAAGCTTTCTTT,CAWIPWDRNTEAFF,TRBV30,TRBJ1-1,TRBD1,.
TGCGCCAGCAGCTTGGTGGCTTCTACAGATACGCAGTATTTT,CASSLVASTDTQYF,TRBV5-1,TRBJ2-3,.,.
TGTGCCAGCAGTTTTGCGGGGCTGGGGGAGGGCTACACCTTC,CASSFAGLGEGYTF,TRBV28,TRBJ1-2,.,.
TGTGCCTGGAGCCCCGGGACAGGGGGCGCAGATACGCAGTATTTT,CAWSPGTGGADTQYF,TRBV30,TRBJ2-3,TRBD1,.
TGTGCCAGCAGCTCGCGACTAGTACCCGGGGATACGCAGTATTTT,CASSSRLVPGDTQYF,TRBV11-2,TRBJ2-3,.,.
TGTGCCAGCAGTGGCCGGGGCGGGAGGAATGAGCAGTTCTTC,CASSGRGGRNEQFF,TRBV2,TRBJ2-1,TRBD2,.
TGTGCCAGCAGCTTAGGCCTGGGGCGGGATGGTGGCACAGATACGCAGTATTTT,CASSLGLGRDGGTDTQYF,TRBV13,TRBJ2-3,.,.
TGTGCCAGCTCACCACGGAACAGGGATGGGTATGGCTACACCTTC,CASSPRNRDGYGYTF,TRBV18,TRBJ1-2,.,.
TGTGCCAGCAGCAAGGACAGATTGAGAAGCTATGGCTACACCTTC,CASSKDRLRSYGYTF,TRBV5-4,TRBJ1-2,.,once
TGCGCCAGCAGCTTGCAGGATAAGGATACGCAGTATTTT,CASSLQDKDTQYF,TRBV5-1,TRBJ2-3,.,few
TGTGCCTCCCGGGACAGCGCCTACGAGCAGTACTTC,CASRDSAYEQYF,TRBV10-3,TRBJ2-7,TRBD1,.
TGTGCCAGCAGTCAACAGGGTAAAGGCACTGAAGCTTTCTTT,CASSQQGKGTEAFF,TRBV2,TRBJ1-1,.,.
TGTGCCAGCAGCCTACAGGGAATCAATCAGCCCCAGCATTTT,CASSLQGINQPQHF,TRBV7-2,TRBJ1-5,.,few
TGTGCCTGGAGTTTATCGTCAGGTTTCGGGCCCCAGCATTTT,CAWSLSSGFGPQHF,TRBV30,TRBJ1-5,.,.
TGCAGCGTCGATACAGGGTACACCGGGGAGCTGTTTTTT,CSVDTGYTGELFF,TRBV29-1,TRBJ2-2,.,.
TGCGCCAGCAGCTACCTACAGGGGAACACCGGGGAGCTGTTTTTT,CASSYLQGNTGELFF,TRBV5-1,TRBJ2-2,.,.
TGTGCCAGCAGCTTGGTTTTGGGGCCCGAAGCTTTCTTT,CASSLVLGPEAFF,TRBV5-6,TRBJ1-1,.,.
TGTGCCAGCAGTGTCGGGGGCGAGCAGTACTTC,CASSVGGEQYF,TRBV2,TRBJ2-7,.,.
TGTGCCAGCAGTGAAGCGCTGGGGGCGGCTTTCTTT,CASSEALGAAFF,TRBV2,TRBJ1-1,.,once
TGTGCCAGCAGCTTAGCTTCAACCGGGAGCTCCTACAATGAGCAGTTCTTC,CASSLASTGSSYNEQFF,TRBV7-6,TRBJ2-1,.,.
TGCGCCAGCCGATCTCGGACAGGGGAAGAGACCCAGTACTTC,CASRSRTGEETQYF,TRBV5-1,TRBJ2-5,TRBD1,.
TGTGCCAGCTCACCACTGCGAGAGACCCAGTACTTC,CASSPLRETQYF,TRBV18,TRBJ2-5,.,.
TGTGCCAGCAGTTTCCCGGGACAGGGGGCGGGTGGTTTTGAGCAGTTCTTC,CASSFPGQGAGGFEQFF,TRBV28,TRBJ2-1,TRBD1,.
TGTGCCAGCAGTCTCACCGGCGGGAGGGGCTACGAGCAGTACTTC,CASSLTGGRGYEQYF,TRBV27,TRBJ2-7,TRBD2,.
TGTGCCAGCAGCTCGACTAGCGGGAGAGGGGCCGGGGAGCTGTTTTTT,CASSSTSGRGAGELFF,TRBV7-3,TRBJ2-2,TRBD2,.
TGTGCCTGGAGTGCTTTATACGGGACAGGGGGATTC,CAWSALYGTGGF,TRBV30,TRBJ1-2,TRBD1,.
TGCGCCAGCAGCTTTGACAGCCTCCAATCCTACGAGCAGTACTTC,CASSFDSLQSYEQYF,TRBV5-1,TRBJ2-7,.,.
TGTGCCAGCAGTTTCGGGGGGTCCTCCGAGCAGTACTTC,CASSFGGSSEQYF,TRBV28,TRBJ2-7,TRBD2,.
TGTGCCAGCAGCCTCTTCGGCCTTTCCGCCGGAGGTAATGAGCAGTTCTTC,CASSLFGLSAGGNEQFF,TRBV7-2,TRBJ2-1,.,.
TGTGCCATCAATCAGGAAGCACATGGCTACACCTTC,CAINQEAHGYTF,TRBV10-3,TRBJ1-2,.,.
TGTGCCAGCAGCAAAGCAGGAGGGGATAGCAATCAGCCCCAGCATTTT,CASSKAGGDSNQPQHF,TRBV21-1,TRBJ1-5,.,.
TGTGCCATAGCGGGACGCGACACAGATACGCAGTATTTT,CAIAGRDTDTQYF,TRBV10-3,TRBJ2-3,TRBD2,.
TGTGCCAGCTCACCATCATCAGATAACTATGGCTACACCTTC,CASSPSSDNYGYTF,TRBV18,TRBJ1-2,.,.
TGTGCCAGCAGTGAAATCGGGACAAGTACCTACGAGCAGTACTTC,CASSEIGTSTYEQYF,TRBV6-1,TRBJ2-7,.,.
TGTGCCAGCAGCTTAGACAGGGGTCACACTGAAGCTTTCTTT,CASSLDRGHTEAFF,TRBV7-9,TRBJ1-1,TRBD1,.
TGTGCCAGCAGTTACTCTCGGTCTAGCGGGTTGGAGTTCTTC,CASSYSRSSGLEFF,TRBV6-5,TRBJ2-1,TRBD2,.
TGTGCCAGCTCACTAGCGTTCGGCAATGAGCAGTTCTTC,CASSLAFGNEQFF,TRBV18,TRBJ2-1,.,.
TGTGCCAGCAGAATATCGGGGACAGCGATTTTCTATGGCTACACCTTC,CASRISGTAIFYGYTF,TRBV27,TRBJ1-2,TRBD1,.
TGTGCCAGCAGCCCCCAAGGGGACAATGAGCAGTTCTTC,CASSPQGDNEQFF,TRBV7-2,TRBJ2-1,.,.
TGTGCCAGTAGTGTCTCGGGACAGGCCTACGAGCAGTACTTC,CASSVSGQAYEQYF,TRBV19,TRBJ2-7,TRBD1,.
TGTGCCAGCAGCTCCCCCGGGGGGGATAGCTCCTACGAGCAGTACTTC,CASSSPGGDSSYEQYF,TRBV5-4,TRBJ2-7,TRBD2,once
TGTGCCAGCAGTGCACAGGGGGCGCGAGTAAATGGCTACACCTTC,CASSAQGARVNGYTF,TRBV25-1,TRBJ1-2,TRBD1,.
TGTGCCAGCAAGCCCGAAGGGGGCTGGGGCTATGGCTACACCTTC,CASKPEGGWGYGYTF,TRBV27,TRBJ1-2,TRBD1,few
TGCAGCGCCGAGGGAGGTGAGCAGTTCTTC,CSAEGGEQFF,TRBV29-1,TRBJ2-1,.,.
TGTGCCAGCAGCCATACATCTAGCGGGTTGGGTTTCCGGGATGAGCAGTTCTTC,CASSHTSSGLGFRDEQFF,TRBV4-2,TRBJ2-1,TRBD2,once
TGTGCCAGCCGGACATTCTCCTACGAGCAGTACTTC,CASRTFSYEQYF,TRBV2,TRBJ2-7,.,few
TGTGCCAGCAGTTTTATCTCTAGGTCCAATGAGCAGTTCTTC,CASSFISRSNEQFF,TRBV28,TRBJ2-1,.,medium-sized
TGTGCCAGCTCAAGGGACAGGATAAATTCACCCCTCCACTTT,CASSRDRINSPLHF,TRBV18,TRBJ1-6,TRBD1,once
TGCGCCAGCAGCCAAGTGGCGGGAGGAAATAGGTACGAGACCCAGTACTTC,CASSQVAGGNRYETQYF,TRBV4-1,TRBJ2-5,TRBD2,few
TGTGCCATCAGGGACCCACAGGCACAATTCTACGAGCAGTACTTC,CAIRDPQAQFYEQYF,TRBV10-3,TRBJ2-7,.,.
TGTGCCAGCAGTCAGACTTTGACAGCTAATTCACCCCTCCACTTT,CASSQTLTANSPLHF,TRBV6-5,TRBJ1-6,.,.
TGTGCCAGCAGTGAAGCGCGGACTTATAATCAGCCCCAGCATTTT,CASSEARTYNQPQHF,TRBV2,TRBJ1-5,.,.
TGTGCCAGCAGCAAAGATGCGGTTCGACAGTTAAGCTACGAGCAGTACTTC,CASSKDAVRQLSYEQYF,TRBV21-1,TRBJ2-7,.,.
TGTGCCAGCAGCTCCAGGGGGAACACTGAAGCTTTCTTT,CASSSRGNTEAFF,TRBV7-3,TRBJ1-1,.,many
TGTGCCAGCAGCGTAGCTGGACAGGGGGCGCGGACAGATACGCAGTATTTT,CASSVAGQGARTDTQYF,TRBV9,TRBJ2-3,TRBD1,.
TGTGCCAGTAGGGAGCGGGTCACAGATACGCAGTATTTT,CASRERVTDTQYF,TRBV19,TRBJ2-3,.,once
TGTGCCAGAGCCGGGACAGGGGGGCAGGCCTATGGCTACACCTTC,CARAGTGGQAYGYTF,TRBV2,TRBJ1-2,TRBD1,.